This T cell receptor beta chain stems from a study of PD-1 blockade in classical Hodgkin lymphoma. The protocol was immunoSEQ multiplex PCR, while the TCRdb copy is restricted to in-frame clones and leaves out a portion. The table shows over 20,000 clones, with approximately 85% occurring only once. Germline CDR1 reads SGHRS; CDR2 reads YFSETQ. The V end was cut by 0 bases, the J end by 0 bases, with 10 bases between. The CDR3 is 16 amino acids. A note on this clone: Its target is not known.

The time point is: cycle 4 day 1 (C4D1), after five to seven weeks of nivolumab. Following autologous stem cell transplantation, relapse occurred in every patient, and exposure to brentuximab vedotin varied. Study-wide points: Patients who initiated nivolumab within 1 year of ASCT were excluded. Relative to healthy donors, newly diagnosed patients reportedly had lower baseline TCR diversity, which was reported as lower still in relapsed/refractory patients.

The chain combines TRBV5-1 with TRBJ2-1; D is undetermined. The sequences come from peripheral blood mononuclear cells (PBMCs), collected before the fourth cycle of nivolumab. The receptor comes from a human donor with classical Hodgkin lymphoma. The CDR3: CASSLVWSSSYNEQFF. DNA of the CDR3: TGCGCCAGCAGCTTGGTTTGGTCCAGCTCCTACAATGAGCAGTTCTTC.